The rows below give T cell receptor beta chains drawn from one sample of a study of blood T cell repertoires in COVID-19. TCRdb keeps only in-frame clones here, not all; method: immunoSEQ multiplex PCR. Of over 85,000 clones detected, 70% to 90% appear once; the ten largest clones hold approximately 5%. The source material was peripheral blood. The receptors originated from a human donor in a cohort sampled during active COVID-19. The CDR3 runs from the conserved cysteine through the conserved F or W. The D gene is left open where the match is weak. Size values are once, few and many counts, or a class for expanded clones, and some rows have none.

-	TRBJ1-1	TRBV7-3	-	TGTGCCAGCAGCTACTCGGGCGGGAGGCACACTGAAGCTTTCTTT	CASSYSGGRHTEAFF
-	TRBJ1-6	TRBV5-1	-	TGCGCCAGCAGCTTGTCGACCTTACAGGGTAATAATTCACCCCTCCACTTT	CASSLSTLQGNNSPLHF
-	TRBJ2-5	TRBV11-2	-	TGTGCCAGCAGCCCACACCCCGACAGCCCCCCAGGGTACTTC	CASSPHPDSPPGYF
-	TRBJ1-5	TRBV7-6	-	TGTGCCAGCAGCTTAGCTCTCAATCAGCCCCAGCATTTT	CASSLALNQPQHF
TRBD1	TRBJ1-3	TRBV4-1	few	TGCGCCAGCAGCCAAGAAGGACAGGGGGGAAACACCATATATTTT	CASSQEGQGGNTIYF
-	TRBJ1-1	TRBV12-3/TRBV12-4	-	TGTGCCAGCAGACTCTACAGGGTCACTGAAGCTTTCTTT	CASRLYRVTEAFF
-	TRBJ1-5	TRBV15	-	TGTGCCACCAGCCCGCGGGGGCATTATAGCAATCAGCCCCAGCATTTT	CATSPRGHYSNQPQHF
TRBD1	TRBJ2-1	TRBV2	few	TGTGCCAGCAGGGACCCCTTTGGGACAGGAGTTTACAATGAGCAGTTCTTC	CASRDPFGTGVYNEQFF
-	TRBJ2-5	TRBV18	-	TGTGCCAGCTCACCGTTCAGGGTCGACGTTCAGGAGACCCAGTACTTC	CASSPFRVDVQETQYF
-	TRBJ1-5	TRBV10-3	-	TGTGCCATCAGTGAGAGGGGCCCACTCTACCAAAATAGCAATCAGCCCCAGCATTTT	CAISERGPLYQNSNQPQHF
TRBD2	TRBJ2-1	TRBV11-2	-	TGTGCCAGCAGCACGACTAGCGGTTTTAATGAGCAGTTCTTC	CASSTTSGFNEQFF
-	TRBJ1-3	TRBV5-1	-	TGCGCCAGCAGCCAAACAGGGACTGGAAACACCATATATTTT	CASSQTGTGNTIYF
TRBD2	TRBJ2-3	TRBV18	-	TGTGCCAGCTCACCACCCCGGGAGGGCCGGGATACGCAGTATTTT	CASSPPREGRDTQYF
TRBD1	TRBJ1-5	TRBV5-1	-	TGCGCCAGCAGCTTGGGGGGGACAGGGAATCAGCCCCAGCATTTT	CASSLGGTGNQPQHF
TRBD1	TRBJ1-5	TRBV28	-	TGTGCCAGCACCACGGGACAGGACTATCAGCCCCAGCATTTT	CASTTGQDYQPQHF
-	TRBJ1-1	TRBV25-1	-	TGTGCCAGCAGTGAACGGAGGTTGGGTGAAGCTTTCTTT	CASSERRLGEAFF
-	TRBJ2-2	TRBV5-1	-	TGCGCCAGCAGCTCGATGGACAGTTCTATCCCTTTCACCGGGGAGCTGTTTTTT	CASSSMDSSIPFTGELFF
-	TRBJ2-1	TRBV12-3/TRBV12-4	once	TGTGCCAGCAGTCCCTCACGGAATGAGCAGTTCTTC	CASSPSRNEQFF
-	TRBJ1-2	TRBV19	-	TGTGCCAGTAGTACTGACTATGGCTACACCTTC	CASSTDYGYTF
TRBD1	TRBJ2-2	TRBV5-1	-	TGCGCCAGCAGCCCAAGACAGGGGGTGAACACCGGGGAGCTGTTTTTT	CASSPRQGVNTGELFF
-	TRBJ1-3	TRBV10-3	-	TGTGCCATCAGTGAAGGGGGTGACTGGGACACCATATATTTT	CAISEGGDWDTIYF
-	TRBJ1-1	TRBV5-4	-	TGTGCCAGCAGCTTGGGGGGCGCAGGAACTGAAGCTTTCTTT	CASSLGGAGTEAFF
-	TRBJ1-1	TRBV6-4	-	TGTGCCAGCAGTTCAGGCATGAACACTGAAGCTTTCTTT	CASSSGMNTEAFF
-	TRBJ1-5	TRBV4-1	-	TGCGCCAGCAGCACAGACAGAAATCAGCCCCAGCATTTT	CASSTDRNQPQHF
TRBD2	TRBJ2-6	TRBV6-1	-	TGTGCCAGCAGTGAACTAGCGGGAGATGGTGGGGCCAACGTCCTGACTTTC	CASSELAGDGGANVLTF
-	TRBJ2-1	TRBV5-1	-	TGCGCCAGCAGCTTGGCCGGCATCGGTGGTAGCGGATTAAGCTCCTACAATGAGCAGTTCTTC	CASSLAGIGGSGLSSYNEQFF
TRBD2	TRBJ2-7	TRBV7-6	-	TGTGCCAGCAGCCCTACCGCGGGAGGTTACGAGCAGTACTTC	CASSPTAGGYEQYF
TRBD2	TRBJ2-1	TRBV27	once	TGTGCCAGCACCCTAGGGACTAGCGGGGGTGTAGGCAATGAGCAGTTCTTC	CASTLGTSGGVGNEQFF
-	TRBJ2-7	TRBV6-4	-	TGTGCCAGCAGTGAGGGTCTCAGGTTCTACGAGCAGTACTTC	CASSEGLRFYEQYF
-	TRBJ1-6	TRBV28	-	TGTGCCAGCAACCCGTCGGGTACGGGAGGATCACCCCTCCACTTT	CASNPSGTGGSPLHF
TRBD1	TRBJ2-1	TRBV5-1	few	TGCGCCAGCAGCTTAGTACAGGGGGCTGGCAATGAGCAGTTCTTC	CASSLVQGAGNEQFF
-	TRBJ2-3	TRBV6-2/TRBV6-3	once	TGTGCCAGCAGCCGCTGGGGCGCTAGCACAGATACGCAGTATTTT	CASSRWGASTDTQYF
-	TRBJ2-7	TRBV10-3	-	TGTGCCATCAGTGAGTCAAGGGGACAAGGATTGAACGAGCAGTACTTC	CAISESRGQGLNEQYF
-	TRBJ1-2	TRBV5-1	-	TGCGCCAGCAGCCCACAAGAAATCTATGGCTACACCTTC	CASSPQEIYGYTF
-	TRBJ2-2	TRBV29-1	-	TGCAGCGTTACAGAAAACACCGGGGAGCTGTTTTTT	CSVTENTGELFF
TRBD1	TRBJ1-1	TRBV7-3	-	TGTGCCAGCAGTCTTTTCCCCGGCGGACAGGGGAACACTGAAGCTTTCTTT	CASSLFPGGQGNTEAFF
-	TRBJ2-7	TRBV20-1	-	TGCAGTGCTAGTGACCCCCCCGTACGGGAGCAGTACTTC	CSASDPPVREQYF
-	TRBJ2-5	TRBV10-2	-	TGCGCCAGCACCCGAAGACAGCAAGAGACCCAGTACTTC	CASTRRQQETQYF
-	TRBJ2-2	TRBV2	-	TGTGCCAGCAGTGAACCACAAACAGCCGCGAACACCGGGGAGCTGTTTTTT	CASSEPQTAANTGELFF
TRBD2	TRBJ2-2	TRBV10-1	-	TGCGCCAGCAGTGACCAACTAGCGGGGGGGCCCGCCGGGGAGCTGTTTTTT	CASSDQLAGGPAGELFF
-	TRBJ1-1	TRBV20-1	once	TGCAGTGCTCGCGAGTGGACTGAAGCTTTCTTT	CSAREWTEAFF
TRBD1	TRBJ1-2	TRBV6-1	-	TGTGCCAGCAGTGAATCATGGACAGGGGGCTATGGCTACACCTTC	CASSESWTGGYGYTF
-	TRBJ2-5	TRBV14	-	TGTGCCAGCAGCCCCCTAGGAGGGAAAATTGAGACCCAGTACTTC	CASSPLGGKIETQYF
-	TRBJ2-6	TRBV5-1	few	TGCGCCAGCAGCTTTCAATCTGGGGCCAACGTCCTGACTTTC	CASSFQSGANVLTF
TRBD1	TRBJ1-6	TRBV27	-	TGTGCCAGCAGTTCTACGGGACAGGGCTTGTCACCCCTCCACTTT	CASSSTGQGLSPLHF
-	TRBJ2-1	TRBV21-1	-	TGTGCCAGCAGCAAAGCGCTTTCTGTTAGCGTCGGTGAGCAGTTCTTC	CASSKALSVSVGEQFF
-	TRBJ1-2	TRBV10-3	-	TGTGCCATCAGTGGGGAACAGGGTCCTACTGTGTATGGCTACACCTTC	CAISGEQGPTVYGYTF
-	TRBJ2-3	TRBV5-1	once	TGCGCCAGCAGCTTGCCCCAAATCACAGATACGCAGTATTTT	CASSLPQITDTQYF
-	TRBJ1-1	TRBV6-4	-	TGTGCCAGCGGGCTTGGAATCGGCACTGAAGCTTTCTTT	CASGLGIGTEAFF
TRBD1	TRBJ2-2	TRBV5-6	once	TGTGCCAGCAGCATCCGGGACAGGGTCTTATTCGGGGAGCTGTTTTTT	CASSIRDRVLFGELFF
-	TRBJ1-4	TRBV28	once	TGTGCCAGCAGAACCACTACTGTAGAAAAACTGTTTTTT	CASRTTTVEKLFF
-	TRBJ2-3	TRBV28	-	TGTGCCAGCGGTAGGCTAGCGTCGCCAGATACGCAGTATTTT	CASGRLASPDTQYF
TRBD1	TRBJ2-4	TRBV12-5	-	TGTGCTAGTGGTCCAGGGACAGGGGGCATTCAGTACTTC	CASGPGTGGIQYF
-	TRBJ1-2	TRBV10-3	-	TGTGCCATCAGTGAACCAGGGGCGTTTGGCTACACCTTC	CAISEPGAFGYTF
-	TRBJ1-1	TRBV24-1	-	TGTGCCACCAGTGATCGTACAGGGATCACTGAAGCTTTCTTT	CATSDRTGITEAFF